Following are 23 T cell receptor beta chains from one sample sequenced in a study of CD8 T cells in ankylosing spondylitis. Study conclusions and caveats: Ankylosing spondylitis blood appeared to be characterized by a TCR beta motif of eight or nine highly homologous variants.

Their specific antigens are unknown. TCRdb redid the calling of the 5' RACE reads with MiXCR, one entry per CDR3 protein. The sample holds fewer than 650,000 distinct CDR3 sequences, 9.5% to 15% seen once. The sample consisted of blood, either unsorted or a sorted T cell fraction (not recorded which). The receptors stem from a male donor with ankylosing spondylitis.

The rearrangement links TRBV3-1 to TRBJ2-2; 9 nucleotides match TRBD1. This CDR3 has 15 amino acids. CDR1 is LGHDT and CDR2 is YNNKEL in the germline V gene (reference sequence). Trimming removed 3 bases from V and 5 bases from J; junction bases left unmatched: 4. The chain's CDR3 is CASSHYRGRTGELFF. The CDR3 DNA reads TGTGCCAGCAGCCACTACAGGGGGCGTACCGGGGAGCTGTTTTTT.

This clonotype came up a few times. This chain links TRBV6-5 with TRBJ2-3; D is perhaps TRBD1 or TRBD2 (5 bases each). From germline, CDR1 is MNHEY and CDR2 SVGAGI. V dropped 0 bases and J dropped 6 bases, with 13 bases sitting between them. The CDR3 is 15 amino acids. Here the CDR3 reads CASSYSGTSRDTQYF. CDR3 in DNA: TGTGCCAGCAGTTACTCGGGGACGAGCCGGGATACGCAGTATTTT.

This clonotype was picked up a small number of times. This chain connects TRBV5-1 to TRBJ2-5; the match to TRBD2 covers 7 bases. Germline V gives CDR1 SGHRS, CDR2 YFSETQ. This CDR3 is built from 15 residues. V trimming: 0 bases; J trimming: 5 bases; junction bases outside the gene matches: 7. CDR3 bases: TGCGCCAGCAGCTTGGTTTCCCGGGGGGATGAGACCCAGTACTTC. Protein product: CASSLVSRGDETQYF.

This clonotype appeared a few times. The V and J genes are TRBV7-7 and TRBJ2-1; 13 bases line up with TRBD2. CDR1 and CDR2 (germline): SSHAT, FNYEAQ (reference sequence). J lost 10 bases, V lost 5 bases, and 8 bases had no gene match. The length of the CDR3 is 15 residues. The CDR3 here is CASSLLAGGPWEQFF. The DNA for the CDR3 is TGTGCCAGCAGCCTACTAGCGGGAGGGCCGTGGGAGCAGTTCTTC.

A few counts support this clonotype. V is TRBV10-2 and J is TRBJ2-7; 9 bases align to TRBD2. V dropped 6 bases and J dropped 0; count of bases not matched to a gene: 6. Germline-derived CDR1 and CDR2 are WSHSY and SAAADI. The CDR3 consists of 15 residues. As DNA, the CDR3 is TGCGCCAGCAGGGAATTAGCGGGAGTCTCCTACGAGCAGTACTTC. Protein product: CASRELAGVSYEQYF.

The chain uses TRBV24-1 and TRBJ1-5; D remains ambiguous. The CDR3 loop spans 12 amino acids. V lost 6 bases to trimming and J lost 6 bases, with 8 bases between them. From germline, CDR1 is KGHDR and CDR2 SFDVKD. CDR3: CATSLGGQPQHF. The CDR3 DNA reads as TGTGCCACCAGTTTAGGTGGTCAGCCCCAGCATTTT.

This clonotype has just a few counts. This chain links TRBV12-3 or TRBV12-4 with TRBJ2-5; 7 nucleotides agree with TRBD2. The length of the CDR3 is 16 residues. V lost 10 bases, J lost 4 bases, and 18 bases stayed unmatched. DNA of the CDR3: TGTGCCACCAAGCGGGATACGCGCGCCCGAATAGAGACCCAGTACTTC. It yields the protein CATKRDTRARIETQYF.

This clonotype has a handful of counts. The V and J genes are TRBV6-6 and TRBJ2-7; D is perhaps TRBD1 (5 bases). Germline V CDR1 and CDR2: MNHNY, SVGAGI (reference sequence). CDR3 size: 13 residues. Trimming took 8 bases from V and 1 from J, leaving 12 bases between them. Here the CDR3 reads CASSGQESYEQYF. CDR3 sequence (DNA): TGTGCCAGCTCAGGGCAGGAATCCTACGAGCAGTACTTC.

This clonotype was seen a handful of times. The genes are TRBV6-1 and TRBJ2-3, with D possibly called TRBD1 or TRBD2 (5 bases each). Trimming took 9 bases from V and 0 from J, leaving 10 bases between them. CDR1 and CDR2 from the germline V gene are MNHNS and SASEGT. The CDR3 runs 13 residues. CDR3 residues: CASRDLSTDTQYF. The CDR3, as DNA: TGTGCCAGTCGGGACCTCAGCACAGATACGCAGTATTTT.

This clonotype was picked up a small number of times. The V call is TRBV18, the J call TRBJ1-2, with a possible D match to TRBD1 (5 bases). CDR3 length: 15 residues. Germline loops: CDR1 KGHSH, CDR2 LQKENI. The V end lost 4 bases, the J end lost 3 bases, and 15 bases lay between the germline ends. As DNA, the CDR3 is TGTGCCAGCTCACTAGGTGGGGCCGGATACTATGGCTACACCTTC. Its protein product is CASSLGGAGYYGYTF. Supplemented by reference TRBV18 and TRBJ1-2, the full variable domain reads NAGVMQNPRHLVRRRGQEARLRCSPMKGHSHVYWYRQLPEEGLKFMVYLQKENIIDESGMPKERFSAEFPKEGPSILRIQQVVRGDSAAYFCASSLGGAGYYGYTFGSGTRLTVV.

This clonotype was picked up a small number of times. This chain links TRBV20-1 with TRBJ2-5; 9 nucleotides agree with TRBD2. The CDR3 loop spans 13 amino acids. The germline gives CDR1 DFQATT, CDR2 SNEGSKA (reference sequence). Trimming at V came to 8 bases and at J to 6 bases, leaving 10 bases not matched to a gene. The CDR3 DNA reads TGCAGTCCCGAGGCTAGCGGGAAGAAGACCCAGTACTTC. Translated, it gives CSPEASGKKTQYF.

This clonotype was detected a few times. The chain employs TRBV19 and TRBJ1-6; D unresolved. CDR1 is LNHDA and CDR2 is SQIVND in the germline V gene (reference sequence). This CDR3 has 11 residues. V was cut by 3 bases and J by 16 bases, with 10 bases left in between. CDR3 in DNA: TGTGCCAGTAGTATGGCCGGACGACTCCACTTT. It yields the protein CASSMAGRLHF.

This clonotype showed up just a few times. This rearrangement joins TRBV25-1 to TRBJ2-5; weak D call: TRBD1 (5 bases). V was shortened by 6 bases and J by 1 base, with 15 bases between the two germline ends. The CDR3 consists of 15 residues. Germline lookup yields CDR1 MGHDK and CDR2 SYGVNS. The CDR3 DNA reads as TGTGCCAGCAGCGGGCCTCAGGGTCCCCAAGAGACCCAGTACTTC. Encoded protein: CASSGPQGPQETQYF.

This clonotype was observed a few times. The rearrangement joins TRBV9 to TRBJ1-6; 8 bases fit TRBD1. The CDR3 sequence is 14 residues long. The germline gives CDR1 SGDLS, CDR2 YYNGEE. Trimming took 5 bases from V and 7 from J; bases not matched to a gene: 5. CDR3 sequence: CASSQGALNSPLHF. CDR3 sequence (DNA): TGTGCCAGCAGTCAGGGGGCTTTGAATTCACCCCTCCACTTT.

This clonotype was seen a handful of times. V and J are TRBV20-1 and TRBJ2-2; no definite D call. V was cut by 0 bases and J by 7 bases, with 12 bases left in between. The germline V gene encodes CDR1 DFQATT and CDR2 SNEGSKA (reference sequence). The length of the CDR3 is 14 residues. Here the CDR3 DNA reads TGCAGTGCTAGAGATCCCGAAAGACGCGGGGAGCTGTTTTTT. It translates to CSARDPERRGELFF.

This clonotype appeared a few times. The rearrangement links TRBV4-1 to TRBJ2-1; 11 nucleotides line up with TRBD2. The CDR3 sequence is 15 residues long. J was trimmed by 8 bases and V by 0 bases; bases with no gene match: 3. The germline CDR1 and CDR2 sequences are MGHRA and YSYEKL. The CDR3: CASSQDASGRYEQFF. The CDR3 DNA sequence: TGCGCCAGCAGCCAAGACGCTAGCGGGAGGTATGAGCAGTTCTTC.

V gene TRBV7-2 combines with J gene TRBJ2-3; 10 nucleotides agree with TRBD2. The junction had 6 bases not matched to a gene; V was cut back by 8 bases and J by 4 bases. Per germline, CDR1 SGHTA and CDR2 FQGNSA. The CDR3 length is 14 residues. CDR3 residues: CASALAGGSDTQYF. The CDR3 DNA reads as TGTGCCAGCGCATTAGCGGGAGGCTCAGATACGCAGTATTTT. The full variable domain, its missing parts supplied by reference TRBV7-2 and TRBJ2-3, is GAGVSQSPSNKVTEKGKDVELRCDPISGHTALYWYRQSLGQGLEFLIYFQGNSAPDKSGLPSDRFSAERTGGSVSTLTIQRTQQEDSAVYLCASALAGGSDTQYFGPGTRLTVL.

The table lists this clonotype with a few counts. The CDR3 nucleotides read TGCAGTGCTACCCTGGCCTACGAGCAGTACTTC. Amino acid sequence: CSATLAYEQYF. The J gene is TRBJ2-7, the V gene TRBV20-1, with D unresolved. From germline, CDR1 is DFQATT and CDR2 SNEGSKA (reference sequence). The CDR3 sequence is 11 residues long. V gave up 4 bases and J gave up 2 bases, with 6 bases separating them.

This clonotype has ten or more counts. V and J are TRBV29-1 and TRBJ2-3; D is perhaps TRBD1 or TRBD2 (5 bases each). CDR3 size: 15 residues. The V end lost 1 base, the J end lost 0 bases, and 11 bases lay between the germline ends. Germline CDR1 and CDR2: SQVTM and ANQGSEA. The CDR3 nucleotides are TGCAGCGTTGAAGGGTTGGGGGACAGCACAGATACGCAGTATTTT. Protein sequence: CSVEGLGDSTDTQYF.

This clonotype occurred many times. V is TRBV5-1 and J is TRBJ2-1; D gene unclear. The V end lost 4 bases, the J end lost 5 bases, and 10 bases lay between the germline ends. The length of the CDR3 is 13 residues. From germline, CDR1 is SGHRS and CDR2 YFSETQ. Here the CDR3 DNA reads TGCGCCAGCAGCGTACGGGCAAACAATGAGCAGTTCTTC. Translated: CASSVRANNEQFF.

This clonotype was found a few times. The CDR3 DNA reads as TGCGCCAGCAGCTTGCAGGCAAAAGGCACAGATACGCAGTATTTT. Translated: CASSLQAKGTDTQYF. The chain links TRBV5-1 to TRBJ2-3; D uncertain. This CDR3 is built from 15 residues. Germline V lookup: CDR1 SGHRS, CDR2 YFSETQ. The V end was cut by 1 base, the J end by 1 base, with 10 bases between.

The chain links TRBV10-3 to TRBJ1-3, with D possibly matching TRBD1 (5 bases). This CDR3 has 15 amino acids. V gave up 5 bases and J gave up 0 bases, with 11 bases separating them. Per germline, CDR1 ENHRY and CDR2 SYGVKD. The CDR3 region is CAISSRDDSGNTIYF. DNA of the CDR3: TGTGCCATCAGTTCCAGGGACGACTCTGGAAACACCATATATTTT.

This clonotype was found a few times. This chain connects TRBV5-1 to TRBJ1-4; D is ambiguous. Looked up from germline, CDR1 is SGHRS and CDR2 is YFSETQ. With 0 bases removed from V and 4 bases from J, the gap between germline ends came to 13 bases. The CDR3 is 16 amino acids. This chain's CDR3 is CASSLVPVVDNEKLFF. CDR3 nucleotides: TGCGCCAGCAGCTTGGTTCCGGTAGTGGATAATGAAAAACTGTTTTTT.